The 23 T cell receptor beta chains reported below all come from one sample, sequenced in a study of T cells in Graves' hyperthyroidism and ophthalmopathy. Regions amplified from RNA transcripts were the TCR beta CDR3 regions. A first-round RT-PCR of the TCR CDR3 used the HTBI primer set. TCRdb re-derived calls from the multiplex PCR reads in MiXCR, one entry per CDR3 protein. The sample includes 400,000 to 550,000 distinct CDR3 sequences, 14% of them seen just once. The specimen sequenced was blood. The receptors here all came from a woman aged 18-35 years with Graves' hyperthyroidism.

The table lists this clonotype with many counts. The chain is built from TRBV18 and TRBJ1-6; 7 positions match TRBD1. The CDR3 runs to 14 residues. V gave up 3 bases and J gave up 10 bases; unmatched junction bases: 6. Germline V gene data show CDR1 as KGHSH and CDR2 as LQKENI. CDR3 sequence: CASSPKTGASPLHF. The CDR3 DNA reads TGTGCCAGCTCACCGAAAACAGGGGCATCACCCCTCCACTTT.

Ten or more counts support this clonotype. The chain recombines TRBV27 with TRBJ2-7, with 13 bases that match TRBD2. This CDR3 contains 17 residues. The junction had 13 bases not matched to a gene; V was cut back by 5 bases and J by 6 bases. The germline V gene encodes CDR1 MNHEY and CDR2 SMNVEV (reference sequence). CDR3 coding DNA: TGTGCCAGCAGTCAAGTTACCCGGACTAGCGGGAGCCCCGAGCAGTACTTC. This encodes CASSQVTRTSGSPEQYF.

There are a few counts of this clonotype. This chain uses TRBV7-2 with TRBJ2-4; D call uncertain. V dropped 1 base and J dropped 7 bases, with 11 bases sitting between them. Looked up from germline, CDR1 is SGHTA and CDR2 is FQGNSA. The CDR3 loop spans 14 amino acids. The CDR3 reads CASSLGDTDNIQYF. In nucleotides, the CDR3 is TGTGCCAGCAGCTTAGGCGACACGGACAACATTCAGTACTTC.

The CDR3, as DNA: TGTGCCAGCAGCAACCCAACTGGGACAGGGGGTTCCTACAATGAGCAGTTCTTC. This sequence encodes CASSNPTGTGGSYNEQFF. The V gene is TRBV5-8, the J gene TRBJ2-1; 11 bases agree with TRBD1. The germline gives CDR1 SGHTS, CDR2 YDEGEE. CDR3 length equals 18 residues. The V gene end was trimmed by 4 bases and the J gene end by 1 base; junction bases not matched to a gene: 10. Full variable domain (missing parts from reference TRBV5-8 and TRBJ2-1): EAGVTQSPTHLIKTRGQQATLRCSPISGHTSVYWYQQALGLGLQFLLWYDEGEERNRGNFPPRFSGRQFPNYSSELNVNALELEDSALYLCASSNPTGTGGSYNEQFFGPGTRLTVL.

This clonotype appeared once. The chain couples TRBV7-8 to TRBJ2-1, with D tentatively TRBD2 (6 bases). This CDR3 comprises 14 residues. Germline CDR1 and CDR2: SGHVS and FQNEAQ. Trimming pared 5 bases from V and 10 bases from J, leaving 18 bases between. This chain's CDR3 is CASSPYAEGQEQFF. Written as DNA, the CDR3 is TGTGCCAGCAGCCCCTACGCGGAGGGGCAGGAGCAGTTCTTC.

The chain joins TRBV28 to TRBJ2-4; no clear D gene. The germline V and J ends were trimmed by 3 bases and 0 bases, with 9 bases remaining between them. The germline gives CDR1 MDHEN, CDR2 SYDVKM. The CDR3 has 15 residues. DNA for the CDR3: TGTGCCAGCAGTTTCAGGACCTTAGCCAAAAACATTCAGTACTTC. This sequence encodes CASSFRTLAKNIQYF.

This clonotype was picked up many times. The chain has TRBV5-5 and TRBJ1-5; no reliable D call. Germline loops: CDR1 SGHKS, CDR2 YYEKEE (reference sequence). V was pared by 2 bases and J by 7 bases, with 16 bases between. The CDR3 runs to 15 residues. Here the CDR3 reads CASSFSLLIAQPQHF. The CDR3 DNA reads TGTGCCAGCAGCTTTTCCCTCCTGATTGCGCAGCCCCAGCATTTT.

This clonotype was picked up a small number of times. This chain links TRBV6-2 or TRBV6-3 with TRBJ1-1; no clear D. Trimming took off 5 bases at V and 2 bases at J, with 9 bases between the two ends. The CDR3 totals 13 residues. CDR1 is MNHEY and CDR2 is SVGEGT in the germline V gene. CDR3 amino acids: CASSGQINTEAFF. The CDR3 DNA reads TGTGCCAGCAGTGGTCAGATTAACACTGAAGCTTTCTTT.

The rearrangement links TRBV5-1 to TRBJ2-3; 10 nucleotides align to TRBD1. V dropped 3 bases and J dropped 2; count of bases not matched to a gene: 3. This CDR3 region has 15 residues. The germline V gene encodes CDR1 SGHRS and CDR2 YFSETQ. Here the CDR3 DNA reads TGCGCCAGCAGCTCCGGGACAGGGGCCACAGATACGCAGTATTTT. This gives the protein CASSSGTGATDTQYF.

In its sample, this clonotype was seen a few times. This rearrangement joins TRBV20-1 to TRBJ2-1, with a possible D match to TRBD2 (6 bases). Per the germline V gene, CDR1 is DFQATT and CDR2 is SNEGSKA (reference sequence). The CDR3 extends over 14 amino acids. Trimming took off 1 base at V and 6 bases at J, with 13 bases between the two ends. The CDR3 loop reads CSARAGVGSNEQFF. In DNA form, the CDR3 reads TGCAGTGCTAGAGCGGGAGTAGGGAGCAATGAGCAGTTCTTC.

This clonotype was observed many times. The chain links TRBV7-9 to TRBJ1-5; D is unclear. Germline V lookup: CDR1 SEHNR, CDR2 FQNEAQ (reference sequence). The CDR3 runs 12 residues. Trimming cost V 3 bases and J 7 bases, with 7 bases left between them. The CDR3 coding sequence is TGTGCCAGCAGCTTCTTTGGGCAGCCCCAGCATTTT. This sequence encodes CASSFFGQPQHF.

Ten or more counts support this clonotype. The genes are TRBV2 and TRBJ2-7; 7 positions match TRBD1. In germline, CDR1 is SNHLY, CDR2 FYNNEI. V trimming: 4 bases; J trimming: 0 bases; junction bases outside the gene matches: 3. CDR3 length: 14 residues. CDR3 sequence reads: CASSGQGISYEQYF. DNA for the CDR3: TGTGCCAGCAGTGGACAGGGAATCTCCTACGAGCAGTACTTC.

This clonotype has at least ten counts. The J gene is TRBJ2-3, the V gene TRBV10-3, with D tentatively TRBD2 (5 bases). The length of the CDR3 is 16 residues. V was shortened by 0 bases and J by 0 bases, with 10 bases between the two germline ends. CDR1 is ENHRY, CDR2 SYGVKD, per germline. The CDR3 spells CAISESLAFSTDTQYF. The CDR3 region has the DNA TGTGCCATCAGTGAGTCGCTAGCATTTAGCACAGATACGCAGTATTTT.

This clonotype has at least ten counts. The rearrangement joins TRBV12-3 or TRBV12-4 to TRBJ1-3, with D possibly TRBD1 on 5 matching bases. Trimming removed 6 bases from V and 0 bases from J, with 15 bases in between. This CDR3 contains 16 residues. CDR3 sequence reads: CASRHEGTLSGNTIYF. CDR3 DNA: TGTGCCAGCAGACACGAGGGGACTCTCTCTGGAAACACCATATATTTT.

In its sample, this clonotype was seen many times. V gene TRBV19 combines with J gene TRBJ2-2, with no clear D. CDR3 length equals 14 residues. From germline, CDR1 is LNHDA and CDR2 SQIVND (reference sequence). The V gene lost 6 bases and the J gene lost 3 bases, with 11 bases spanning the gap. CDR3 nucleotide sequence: TGTGCCAGTAGAAGGGTGCCTTACACCGGGGAGCTGTTTTTT. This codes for CASRRVPYTGELFF.

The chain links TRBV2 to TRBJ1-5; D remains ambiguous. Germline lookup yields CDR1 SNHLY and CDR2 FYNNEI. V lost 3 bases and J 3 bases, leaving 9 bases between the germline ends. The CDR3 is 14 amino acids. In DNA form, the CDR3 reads TGTGCCAGCAGTGAGTGGACGATCAATCAGCCCCAGCATTTT. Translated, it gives CASSEWTINQPQHF.

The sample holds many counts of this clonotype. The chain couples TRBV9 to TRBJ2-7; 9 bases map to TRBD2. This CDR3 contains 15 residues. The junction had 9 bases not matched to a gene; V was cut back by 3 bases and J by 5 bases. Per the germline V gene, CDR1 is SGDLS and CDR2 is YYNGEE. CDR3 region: CASSAQAGGLDEQYF. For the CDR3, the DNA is TGTGCCAGCAGCGCGCAAGCGGGAGGATTGGACGAGCAGTACTTC. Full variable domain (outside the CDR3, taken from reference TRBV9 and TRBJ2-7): DSGVTQTPKHLITATGQRVTLRCSPRSGDLSVYWYQQSLDQGLQFLIQYYNGEERAKGNILERFSAQQFPDLHSELNLSSLELGDSALYFCASSAQAGGLDEQYFGPGTRLTVT.

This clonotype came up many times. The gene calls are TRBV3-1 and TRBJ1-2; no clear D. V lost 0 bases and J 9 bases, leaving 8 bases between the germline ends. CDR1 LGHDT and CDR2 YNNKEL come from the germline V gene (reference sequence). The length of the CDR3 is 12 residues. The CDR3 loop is CASSQDQASYTF. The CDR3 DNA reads TGTGCCAGCAGCCAAGATCAGGCGAGCTACACCTTC.

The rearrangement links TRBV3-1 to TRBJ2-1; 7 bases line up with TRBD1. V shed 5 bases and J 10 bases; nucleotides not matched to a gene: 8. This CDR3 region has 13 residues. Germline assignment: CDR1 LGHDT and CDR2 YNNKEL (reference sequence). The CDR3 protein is CASSGDRPYEQFF. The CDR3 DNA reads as TGTGCCAGCAGCGGGGACAGACCCTACGAGCAGTTCTTC.

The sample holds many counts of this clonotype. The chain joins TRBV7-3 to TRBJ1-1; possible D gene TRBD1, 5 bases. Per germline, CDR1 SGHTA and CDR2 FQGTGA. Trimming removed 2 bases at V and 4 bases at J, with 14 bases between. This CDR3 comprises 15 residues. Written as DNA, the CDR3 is TGTGCCAGCAGCTTAGAGCGGGGGGGAAGCACTGAAGCTTTCTTT. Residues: CASSLERGGSTEAFF.

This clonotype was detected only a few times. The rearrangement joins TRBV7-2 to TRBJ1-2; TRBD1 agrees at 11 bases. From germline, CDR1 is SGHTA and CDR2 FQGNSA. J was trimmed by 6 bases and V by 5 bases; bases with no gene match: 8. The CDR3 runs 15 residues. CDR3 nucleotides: TGTGCCAGCAGCCCTCTCTGGACAGGGGGCGATGGCTACACCTTC. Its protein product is CASSPLWTGGDGYTF.

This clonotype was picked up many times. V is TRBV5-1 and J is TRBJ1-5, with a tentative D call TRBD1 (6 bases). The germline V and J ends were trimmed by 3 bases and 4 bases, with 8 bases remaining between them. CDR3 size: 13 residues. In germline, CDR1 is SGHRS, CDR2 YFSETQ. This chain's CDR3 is CASSSGQNQPQHF. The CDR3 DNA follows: TGCGCCAGCAGCTCCGGACAGAATCAGCCCCAGCATTTT.

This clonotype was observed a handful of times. CDR3 in DNA: TGTGCCAGTAGTATGCCCATCCCCAATGAGCAGTTCTTC. The encoded protein is CASSMPIPNEQFF. The V call is TRBV19, the J call TRBJ2-1; D gene uncertain. The V end was cut by 3 bases, the J end by 6 bases, with 9 bases between. The CDR3 is 13 amino acids. Germline V gene data show CDR1 as LNHDA and CDR2 as SQIVND (reference sequence).